This TCR beta chain is drawn from a study of T cell changes during pregnancy in multiple sclerosis. Sequencing used immunoSEQ multiplex PCR; TCRdb keeps in-frame clones, though not all of them. This table has tens of thousands of clones, about 90% appearing once. Looked up from germline, CDR1 is MNHNY and CDR2 is SVGAGI (reference sequence). Between the trimmed V and J ends, which lost 5 bases and 2 bases, there was a span of 9 bases. The CDR3 is 13 residues long. The sequence derives from a female donor with multiple sclerosis, enrolled in a pregnancy study. Specimen: CD4+ T cells from peripheral blood mononuclear cells, collected before pregnancy. V usage is TRBV6-6 and J usage is TRBJ1-2, with D perhaps TRBD1 (6 bases). The CDR3 DNA follows: TGTGCCAGCAGTCCCGGGACAAACTATGGCTACACCTTC. Its translation is CASSPGTNYGYTF.